These 11 T cell receptor beta chains share one sample of origin, sequenced in a study of blood T cells in healthy people across ages. For the second PCR, which ran for about 7 to 11 cycles, a sample-barcoded 5' primer and a J-beta primer mix were used. TCRdb independently ran MiXCR on the 5' RACE reads; one entry per CDR3 protein. Of about 1.1 million distinct CDR3 sequences in the sample, more than 30% were seen once. The sequenced material came from blood. These TCRs come from a man aged 18 to 30 in good health.

V usage is TRBV20-1 and J usage is TRBJ2-1; 11 positions agree with TRBD2. V lost 7 bases to trimming and J lost 7 bases; unmatched junction nucleotides: 6. The germline gives CDR1 DFQATT, CDR2 SNEGSKA (reference sequence). The CDR3 consists of 13 residues. The chain's CDR3 is CSVLAGGLNEQFF. CDR3 nucleotide sequence: TGCAGTGTTTTAGCGGGGGGGCTTAATGAGCAGTTCTTC.

This clonotype turned up a few times. The chain employs TRBV30 and TRBJ1-1; no reliable D call. CDR1 GTSNPN and CDR2 SVGIG come from the germline V gene (reference sequence). Trimming removed 1 base from V and 3 bases from J, with 6 bases in between. This CDR3 has 12 amino acids. CDR3: CAWSAGYTEAFF. The CDR3 coding sequence is TGTGCCTGGAGTGCAGGCTACACTGAAGCTTTCTTT.

This chain joins TRBV20-1 and TRBJ1-1, with a tentative D call TRBD1 (6 bases). Per the germline V gene, CDR1 is DFQATT and CDR2 is SNEGSKA (reference sequence). Trimming cost V 6 bases and J 5 bases, with 13 bases left between them. The length of the CDR3 is 12 residues. CDR3 protein: CSAFRGRTEAFF. In nucleotides, the CDR3 is TGCAGTGCCTTTAGGGGGAGGACTGAAGCTTTCTTT.

The chain links TRBV4-1 to TRBJ2-1; 12 bases match TRBD2. V shed 3 bases, J shed 6 bases, and the junction held 6 bases outside the gene matches. Germline CDR1 reads MGHRA; CDR2 reads YSYEKL. The CDR3 runs 16 residues. CDR3: CASSQPGTSGSNEQFF. CDR3 bases: TGCGCCAGCAGCCAGCCTGGGACTAGCGGGTCCAATGAGCAGTTCTTC.

This chain uses TRBV27 with TRBJ2-5; 7 bases map to TRBD2. The J call is in doubt because the DNA end fits TRBJ2-1 better. Germline values: CDR1 MNHEY, CDR2 SMNVEV (reference sequence). The CDR3 covers 15 residues. DNA of the CDR3: TGTGCCAGCTCGGGGGGATTCACATTTAAAGAGACCCAGTTCTTC. Protein: CASSGGFTFKETQFF.

The genes are TRBV12-3 or TRBV12-4 and TRBJ1-1; D is possibly TRBD1 (5 bases). The CDR3 loop spans 15 amino acids. Trimming removed 6 bases from V and 5 bases from J, with 19 bases in between. The chain's CDR3 is CASSEKRGGVTEAFF. The CDR3 nucleotides are TGTGCCAGCAGCGAAAAACGGGGGGGGGTGACTGAAGCTTTCTTT.

This clonotype was detected many times. The J gene is TRBJ2-5, the V gene TRBV4-3, with D possibly TRBD1 on 6 matching bases. The CDR3 covers 14 residues. CDR1 and CDR2 (germline): LGHNA, YSLEER. Deletions cut 5 bases from V and 2 bases from J, with 12 bases between. The CDR3 region is CASSAWTEQETQYF. CDR3 DNA sequence: TGCGCCAGCAGCGCCTGGACAGAGCAAGAGACCCAGTACTTC.

The V call is TRBV29-1, the J call TRBJ2-4; D gene unclear. The length of the CDR3 is 13 residues. The V gene lost 3 bases and the J gene lost 2 bases, with 8 bases spanning the gap. Germline V lookup: CDR1 SQVTM, CDR2 ANQGSEA. The CDR3 bases are TGCAGCGTTGACTTGGAACCCAAAAACATTCAGTACTTC. Encoded protein: CSVDLEPKNIQYF.

Remarks on this clonotype: The junction departs from germline at one end; a sequencing error may be responsible. V and J are TRBV7-7 and TRBJ2-5, with 7 bases matching TRBD2. The CDR3 runs 16 residues. Germline V CDR1 and CDR2: SSHAT, FNYEAQ (reference sequence). CDR3 DNA: TGTGCTAGCAGCTCTCGTCGGACTAGTGGAGAAGAGACCCAGTACTTC. Translation: CASSSRRTSGEETQYF.

This clonotype was observed once. This chain uses TRBV10-3 with TRBJ2-1; 12 bases are a match to TRBD2. V was clipped by 4 bases and J by 8 bases; unmatched bases: 6. Germline V gives CDR1 ENHRY, CDR2 SYGVKD. The CDR3 is 15 amino acids. The CDR3 protein is CAISATSGGRDEQFF. CDR3 in DNA: TGTGCCATCAGTGCCACTAGCGGGGGGAGAGATGAGCAGTTCTTC.

This clonotype was seen at least ten times. The chain couples TRBV7-9 to TRBJ2-3; D is ambiguous. Trimming cost V 6 bases and J 3 bases, with 7 bases left between them. Germline V gene sequence: CDR1 SEHNR, CDR2 FQNEAQ (reference sequence). The CDR3 totals 12 residues. CDR3: CASSWSTDTQYF. The CDR3 DNA reads as TGTGCCAGCAGTTGGTCAACAGATACGCAGTATTTT.